One and the same sample provided the 26 T cell receptor beta chains below, sequenced in a study of OX40 agonist ivuxolimab in advanced cancers. Library preparation employed the immunoSEQ multiplex PCR assay. TCRdb stores this immuneACCESS table with in-frame sequences only. Part of the clones is absent; in the studies checked, under half of the shortfall reflects unresolved V genes, and no reason is known for the rest. The sample profile shows tens of thousands of clones; approximately 83% of them were found once. 15% of the sample is taken by the ten largest. The material sequenced was CD4+ or CD8+ T cells sorted from blood, taken in a trial of the OX40 agonist ivuxolimab. The receptors derive from an adult with an advanced solid tumor such as melanoma, head and neck, liver or kidney cancer.

This clone appeared once. The rearrangement uses TRBV5-1 and TRBJ2-1; the D call may be TRBD1 or TRBD2 (5 bases each). Germline V gene lookup returns CDR1 SGHRS and CDR2 YFSETQ. CDR3 length equals 15 residues. Deletions cut 4 bases from V and 3 bases from J, with 14 bases between. This CDR3 is CASSVGTALYNEQFF. CDR3 bases: TGCGCCAGCAGCGTGGGGACCGCCCTCTACAATGAGCAGTTCTTC.

The gene calls are TRBV2 and TRBJ1-5; tentatively, D is TRBD1 (5 bases). Between the trimmed V and J ends, which lost 8 bases and 0 bases, there was a span of 8 bases. There are 13 residues in the CDR3. Germline lookup yields CDR1 SNHLY and CDR2 FYNNEI. DNA for the CDR3: TGTGCCAGCCAGGGTAGTAGCAATCAGCCCCAGCATTTT. Translated: CASQGSSNQPQHF.

The chain couples TRBV30 to TRBJ2-7, with 9 positions matching TRBD1. V lost 2 bases, J lost 13 bases, and 9 bases stayed unmatched. Germline values: CDR1 GTSNPN, CDR2 SVGIG (reference sequence). The CDR3 consists of 12 residues. For the CDR3, the DNA is TGTGCCTGGAGTTACCTAGGACAGGGGTGTTACTTC. Its protein product is CAWSYLGQGCYF.

This clone was observed once. The chain couples TRBV4-1 to TRBJ2-1; D unresolved. This CDR3 region has 16 residues. V lost 0 bases and J lost 8, with 17 bases in between. The germline gives CDR1 MGHRA, CDR2 YSYEKL. CDR3 residues: CASSQDSSLPFYEQFF. In DNA, the CDR3 is TGCGCCAGCAGCCAAGATTCCAGCCTCCCCTTTTATGAGCAGTTCTTC.

The chain links TRBV6-5 to TRBJ2-7, with no clear D. Germline lookup yields CDR1 MNHEY and CDR2 SVGAGI. Trimming cost V 5 bases and J 2 bases, with 13 bases left between them. CDR3 length: 14 amino acids. CDR3 loop: CASSPQVNPYEQYV. Written as DNA, the CDR3 is TGTGCCAGCAGTCCCCAGGTTAACCCCTACGAGCAGTACGTC.

This sequence joins TRBV19 and TRBJ2-1; D not certain. Trimming removed 6 bases at V and 7 bases at J, with 16 bases between. Germline assignment: CDR1 LNHDA and CDR2 SQIVND (reference sequence). The CDR3 contains 14 residues. The CDR3 coding sequence is TGTGCCAGTAGCCCGGGCTATCTAAGGAATGAGCAGTTCTTC. This codes for CASSPGYLRNEQFF.

The chain recombines TRBV28 with TRBJ1-5; D is unclear. Germline-derived CDR1 and CDR2 are MDHEN and SYDVKM. This CDR3 is built from 15 residues. Between the trimmed V and J ends, which lost 1 base and 3 bases, there was a span of 10 bases. In nucleotides, the CDR3 is TGTGCCAGCAGTTTATACCCAGACGTCAATCAGCCCCAGCATTTT. Translated, it gives CASSLYPDVNQPQHF.

V and J are TRBV28 and TRBJ2-3; 11 bases agree with TRBD2. CDR3 length: 17 amino acids. Germline trimming cut 7 bases from V and 2 bases from J; bases unmatched to any gene: 11. CDR1 and CDR2 (germline): MDHEN, SYDVKM. In DNA form, the CDR3 reads TGTGCCAGCACCCCTGGGGCTAGCGGGGGGATCACAGATACGCAGTATTTT. The encoded protein is CASTPGASGGITDTQYF.

The rearrangement uses TRBV19 and TRBJ2-2, with TRBD1 identical over 10 bases. V was pared by 7 bases and J by 3 bases, with 2 bases of the junction left unmatched. The CDR3 loop spans 14 amino acids. Germline V CDR1 and CDR2: LNHDA, SQIVND (reference sequence). CDR3 amino acids: CASTGTGDTGELFF. DNA of the CDR3: TGTGCCAGTACTGGGACAGGGGACACCGGGGAGCTGTTTTTT.

The V gene is TRBV6-5, the J gene TRBJ2-1; 9 bases are a match to TRBD2. Per germline, CDR1 MNHEY and CDR2 SVGAGI. V shed 6 bases and J 5 bases; nucleotides not matched to a gene: 8. This CDR3 has 15 amino acids. The CDR3 here is CASSSGGPTNNEQFF. Here the CDR3 DNA reads TGTGCCAGCAGCAGCGGGGGGCCTACCAACAATGAGCAGTTCTTC.

The sample holds one count of this clone. The chain carries TRBV6-6 and TRBJ2-5; D unresolved. The CDR3 covers 13 residues. The V and J ends lost 10 bases and 3 bases respectively, with 15 bases between them. Germline assignment: CDR1 MNHNY and CDR2 SVGAGI (reference sequence). The CDR3 spells CAINGSAEETQYF. For the CDR3, the DNA is TGTGCCATTAACGGGTCGGCGGAAGAGACCCAGTACTTC.

This clone has ten or more counts. This chain uses TRBV11-2 with TRBJ1-2; maybe TRBD1 (6 bases). V was cut by 1 base and J by 7 bases, with 13 bases left in between. CDR1 SGHAT and CDR2 FQNNGV come from the germline V gene. CDR3 length: 14 residues. CDR3 region: CASSLAMGGPGYTF. The CDR3 DNA reads TGTGCCAGCAGCTTAGCGATGGGGGGGCCTGGCTACACCTTC. The complete variable domain, with remaining parts taken from reference TRBV11-2 and TRBJ1-2, reads EAGVAQSPRYKIIEKRQSVAFWCNPISGHATLYWYQQILGQGPKLLIQFQNNGVVDDSQLPKDRFSAERLKGVDSTLKIQPAKLEDSAVYLCASSLAMGGPGYTFGSGTRLTVV.

In this sample, this clone turned up a few times. V gene TRBV28 combines with J gene TRBJ2-1; possibly TRBD2 for D (7 bases). Per germline, CDR1 MDHEN and CDR2 SYDVKM. V was cut by 3 bases and J by 0 bases, with 18 bases left in between. The CDR3 length is 18 residues. Written as DNA, the CDR3 is TGTGCCAGCAGTTTGGGGGCTAGCGGACAAAGCTCCTACAATGAGCAGTTCTTC. It translates to CASSLGASGQSSYNEQFF.

The chain joins TRBV11-2 to TRBJ1-1; 9 nucleotides line up with TRBD1. V lost 2 bases to trimming and J lost 4 bases; unmatched junction nucleotides: 5. Per the germline V gene, CDR1 is SGHAT and CDR2 is FQNNGV. This CDR3 is 15 amino acids long. The CDR3 DNA follows: TGTGCCAGCAGCTTACAGGACAGGGGTCGCACTGAAGCTTTCTTT. The encoded protein is CASSLQDRGRTEAFF.

The rearrangement uses TRBV6-6 and TRBJ2-3, with D hard to call. The V and J ends lost 0 bases and 4 bases respectively, with 5 bases between them. The CDR3 is made up of 13 amino acids. Germline values: CDR1 MNHNY, CDR2 SVGAGI (reference sequence). The DNA for the CDR3 is TGTGCCAGCAGTTACTCGATAGCAGATACGCAGTATTTT. This gives the protein CASSYSIADTQYF.

The gene calls are TRBV5-1 and TRBJ2-1, with D perhaps matching TRBD1 (5 bases). The germline V gene encodes CDR1 SGHRS and CDR2 YFSETQ. The ends were cut back, 3 bases at V and 8 bases at J, with 9 bases in the middle. The CDR3 length is 12 residues. As DNA, the CDR3 is TGCGCCAGCAGCTGGCAGGGCCATGAGCAGTTCTTC. It translates to CASSWQGHEQFF.

The V call is TRBV11-2, the J call TRBJ1-2; no clear D gene. Germline V gives CDR1 SGHAT, CDR2 FQNNGV. V dropped 4 bases and J dropped 8 bases, with 11 bases sitting between them. This CDR3 is built from 12 residues. The CDR3 loop reads CASSSSQAGYTF. In DNA form, the CDR3 reads TGTGCCAGCAGCTCATCGCAGGCAGGCTACACCTTC.

V and J are TRBV5-5 and TRBJ1-2; TRBD1 is a possible D gene (5 bases). Germline CDR1 reads SGHKS; CDR2 reads YYEKEE (reference sequence). The CDR3 spans 15 residues. The ends were cut back, 0 bases at V and 7 bases at J, with 16 bases in the middle. The DNA for the CDR3 is TGTGCCAGCAGCTTGGGAATCCGGTCAGGGATTGGCTACACCTTC. Its translation: CASSLGIRSGIGYTF. The variable domain in full, completed from reference TRBV5-5 and TRBJ1-2, reads DAGVTQSPTHLIKTRGQQVTLRCSPISGHKSVSWYQQVLGQGPQFIFQYYEKEERGRGNFPDRFSARQFPNYSSELNVNALLLGDSALYLCASSLGIRSGIGYTFGSGTRLTVV.

The rearrangement uses TRBV27 and TRBJ2-7; 10 bases fit TRBD2. The CDR3 consists of 17 residues. V shed 2 bases and J 2 bases; nucleotides not matched to a gene: 9. Germline V CDR1 and CDR2: MNHEY, SMNVEV (reference sequence). The CDR3 DNA is TGTGCCAGCAGTTTACGGGGCGGGACTAGCGTCCCCTACGAGCAGTACGTC. Translating it yields CASSLRGGTSVPYEQYV.

As concerns this clone: Other DNA variants within this sample encode the same CDR3. The V and J genes are TRBV5-1 and TRBJ1-1; no clear D. The germline V and J ends were trimmed by 4 bases and 5 bases, with 9 bases remaining between them. In germline, CDR1 is SGHRS, CDR2 YFSETQ. The CDR3 runs to 12 residues. The CDR3 reads CASSLGPTEAFF. CDR3 DNA sequence: TGCGCCAGCAGCCTCGGACCGACTGAAGCTTTCTTT.

The gene calls are TRBV5-1 and TRBJ2-3, with 7 positions matching TRBD2. J was trimmed by 0 bases and V by 7 bases; bases with no gene match: 8. Germline assignment: CDR1 SGHRS and CDR2 YFSETQ. This CDR3 is 15 amino acids long. CDR3 nucleotide sequence: TGCGCCAGCGGAGGTAGCGGGTCTAGCACAGATACGCAGTATTTT. Amino acids: CASGGSGSSTDTQYF.

The gene calls are TRBV6-4 and TRBJ2-1; possibly TRBD2 for D (6 bases). Germline V gives CDR1 MRHNA, CDR2 SNTAGT. The CDR3 is 15 amino acids. The V gene lost 4 bases and the J gene lost 3 bases, with 13 bases spanning the gap. CDR3 nucleotide sequence: TGTGCCAGCAGTGCGATGGCGGGGAGCTACAATGAGCAGTTCTTC. Residues: CASSAMAGSYNEQFF.

This clone was counted once. The chain recombines TRBV14 with TRBJ2-7; D tentatively fits TRBD1 or TRBD2 (5 bases each). Germline V gene lookup returns CDR1 SGHDN and CDR2 FVKESK. The V and J ends lost 4 bases and 2 bases respectively, with 6 bases between them. This CDR3 contains 12 residues. CDR3 sequence reads: CASSRDAYEQYF. CDR3 DNA: TGTGCCAGCAGCCGGGACGCCTACGAGCAGTACTTC.

The rearrangement joins TRBV12-5 to TRBJ2-2; 7 bases align to TRBD1. This CDR3 is built from 18 residues. V was clipped by 5 bases and J by 5 bases; unmatched bases: 17. Germline loops: CDR1 LGHNT, CDR2 FRNRAP. The CDR3 is CASGISGYQGDKTGELFF. CDR3 bases: TGTGCTAGTGGTATATCCGGTTATCAGGGGGATAAAACCGGGGAGCTGTTTTTT.

DNA of the CDR3: TGTGCCAGTAGTATGGGACTAGCGGGAGAGCAGTACGTC. Its translation: CASSMGLAGEQYV. The V call is TRBV19, the J call TRBJ2-7; TRBD2 matches at 13 bases. The CDR3 consists of 13 residues. The trim removed 3 bases at V and 7 bases at J, leaving 0 bases unmatched. Germline-derived CDR1 and CDR2 are LNHDA and SQIVND (reference sequence).

The J gene is TRBJ2-7, the V gene TRBV9, with TRBD2 as a possible D gene (5 bases). The CDR3 sequence is 13 residues long. V lost 3 bases and J 9 bases, leaving 16 bases between the germline ends. Per germline, CDR1 SGDLS and CDR2 YYNGEE. CDR3 in amino acids: CASSGDGEVGQYF. The CDR3 DNA is TGTGCCAGCAGCGGTGACGGGGAAGTTGGGCAGTACTTC.